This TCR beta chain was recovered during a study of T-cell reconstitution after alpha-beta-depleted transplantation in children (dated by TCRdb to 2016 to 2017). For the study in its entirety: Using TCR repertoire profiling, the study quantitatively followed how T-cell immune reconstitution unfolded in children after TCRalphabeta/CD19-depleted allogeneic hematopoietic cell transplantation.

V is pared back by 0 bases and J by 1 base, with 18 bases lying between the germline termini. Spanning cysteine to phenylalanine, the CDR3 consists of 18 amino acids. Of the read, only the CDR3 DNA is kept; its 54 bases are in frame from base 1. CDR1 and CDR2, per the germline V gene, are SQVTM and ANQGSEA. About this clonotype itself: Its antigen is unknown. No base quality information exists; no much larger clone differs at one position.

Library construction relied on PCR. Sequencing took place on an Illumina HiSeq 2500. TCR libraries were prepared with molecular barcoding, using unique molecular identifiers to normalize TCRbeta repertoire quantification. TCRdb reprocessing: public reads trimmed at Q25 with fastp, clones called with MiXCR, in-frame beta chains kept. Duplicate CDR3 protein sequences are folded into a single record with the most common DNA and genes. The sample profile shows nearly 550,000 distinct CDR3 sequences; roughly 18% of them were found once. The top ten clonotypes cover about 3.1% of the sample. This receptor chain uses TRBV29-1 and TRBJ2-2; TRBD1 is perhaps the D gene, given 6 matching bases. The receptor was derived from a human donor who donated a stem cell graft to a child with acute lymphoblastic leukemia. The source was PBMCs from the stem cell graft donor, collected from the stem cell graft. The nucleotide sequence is TGCAGCGTTGAAGACCCGGACCTAAGGACAGTGAACACCGGGGAGCTGTTTTTT. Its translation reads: CSVEDPDLRTVNTGELFF.